The rows below give T cell receptor beta chains drawn from one sample of a study of post-analysis software for immune sequencing data. TCRdb used MiXCR to reprocess the PCR reads, holding one entry per CDR3 protein. Of around 150,000 distinct CDR3 sequences listed, around 36% are singletons. This specimen consisted of blood, obtained after autologous hematopoietic stem cell transplantation. Receptor source: a girl aged 5-17 years with multiple sclerosis. The CDR3 runs from the conserved cysteine through the conserved F or W. Fields, in order: V gene, clone size, J gene, D gene, CDR3 DNA, CDR3 protein. D genes are given only for firm matches. Clone size is not always given. Where it is, it says once, few, many or a class for expanded clones.

>TRBV6-2/TRBV6-3|few|TRBJ2-4|TRBD2
TGTGCCAGCAGCCCCCGACTAGCGGGAGAGGGGTACTTC
CASSPRLAGEGYF
>TRBV29-1|-|TRBJ2-3|TRBD2
TGCAGCATGGGAGGGGCAGGAGATACGCAGTATTTT
CSMGGAGDTQYF
>TRBV5-1|few|TRBJ1-4|-
TGCGCCAGCAGCTTATCACAGCATGAAAAACTGTTTTTT
CASSLSQHEKLFF
>TRBV4-2|-|TRBJ1-1|-
TGTGCCAGCAGCCAAGATCGGATAGGACCGAACACTGAAGCTTTCTTT
CASSQDRIGPNTEAFF
>TRBV7-8|few|TRBJ2-1|TRBD1
TGTGCCAGCAGCTTAGCCGGGACAGGGGGCTATGAGCAGTTCTTC
CASSLAGTGGYEQFF
>TRBV7-2|many|TRBJ1-2|TRBD1
TGTGCCAGCAGCTACAAACAGGGGTCGGACTATGGCTACACCTTC
CASSYKQGSDYGYTF
>TRBV2|-|TRBJ2-5|TRBD2
TGTGCCAGCAGGCGGGACTATGGGAACAATGAGCAGTACTTC
CASRRDYGNNEQYF
>TRBV9|-|TRBJ1-2|-
TGTGCCAGCAGCGGAACGGGAGGCTACACCTTC
CASSGTGGYTF
>TRBV21-1|-|TRBJ2-1|-
TGTGCCAGCAGCCTCAAATCTGGACAGAGCGACAATGAGCAGTTCTTC
CASSLKSGQSDNEQFF
>TRBV11-3|few|TRBJ2-6|-
TGTGCCAGCAGCTTTCTAAGGACAGCCTCCTCTGGGGCCAACGTCCTGACTTTC
CASSFLRTASSGANVLTF
>TRBV12-3/TRBV12-4|many|TRBJ2-5|-
TGTGCCAGCAGTACCCAATCCGGGAGACTCGAGACCCAGTACTTC
CASSTQSGRLETQYF
>TRBV14|few|TRBJ1-2|-
TGTGCCAGCAGCCAAGAGGAGACTGGCCCGAGGGGGAACTATGGCTACACCTTC
CASSQEETGPRGNYGYTF
>TRBV6-1|few|TRBJ2-7|-
TGTGCCAGCAGTGAAACGGGACTCCACGAGCAGTACTTC
CASSETGLHEQYF
>TRBV11-2|few|TRBJ2-5|TRBD2
TGTGCCAGCAGCTCTACCCGAAGGGGGAGAATACACAGCGGGAGGGCCGGAGAGACCCAGTACTTC
CASSSTRRGRIHSGRAGETQYF
>TRBV28|-|TRBJ2-7|-
TGTGCCAGGGTTGAGCCAGACTCCTACGAGCAGTACTTC
CARVEPDSYEQYF
>TRBV7-9|-|TRBJ2-1|TRBD1
TGTGCCAGCAGCTTATATTCCGGGACAGGGATTTACAATGAGCAGTTCTTC
CASSLYSGTGIYNEQFF
>TRBV29-1|-|TRBJ2-2|-
TGCAGCGTCCAAGGGGGGAGGGGGGCGAACACCGGGGAGCTGTTTTTT
CSVQGGRGANTGELFF
>TRBV20-1|few|TRBJ2-5|TRBD2
TGCAGTGCCAAGGGGGGAAGCGGGAGGTTAGAGACCCAGTACTTC
CSAKGGSGRLETQYF
>TRBV4-2|many|TRBJ1-2|TRBD1
TGTGCCAGCAGCAATACAGGGGGGGACTATGGCTACACCTTC
CASSNTGGDYGYTF
>TRBV30|few|TRBJ1-4|-
TGTGCCTGGAGTCTTAATGCAGGCTTCGGAACTAATGAAAAACTGTTTTTT
CAWSLNAGFGTNEKLFF
>TRBV12-3/TRBV12-4|few|TRBJ2-7|-
TGTGCCAGCAGTTTGAGGGGGAACTACGAGCAGTACTTC
CASSLRGNYEQYF
>TRBV11-3|-|TRBJ1-1|-
TGTGCCAGCAGCTCGGGAGTTGTGGACACTGAAGCTTTCTTT
CASSSGVVDTEAFF
>TRBV28|few|TRBJ1-4|-
TGTGCCAGCAGGCGGGGGGTAAATGAAAAACTGTTTTTT
CASRRGVNEKLFF
>TRBV20-1|-|TRBJ2-7|TRBD1
TGCAGTGCTAGACACGACCTGGGACAGGGATACGAGCAGTACTTC
CSARHDLGQGYEQYF
>TRBV7-2|-|TRBJ2-7|-
TGTGCCAGCAGCGGACCTATGGGACTTTCGACGGTCTACGAGCAGTACTTC
CASSGPMGLSTVYEQYF
>TRBV5-1|-|TRBJ2-1|-
TGCGCCAGCAGCCCCGACAGTTATTCCAACAATGAGCAGTTCTTC
CASSPDSYSNNEQFF
>TRBV12-3/TRBV12-4|few|TRBJ1-2|TRBD1
TGTGCCAGCAGCCGGACAGGGAAGGGCAACTATGGCTACACCTTC
CASSRTGKGNYGYTF
>TRBV14|-|TRBJ2-7|-
TGTGCCAGCAACCAAGGGGGTCGACCTATCTGGTACGAGCAGTACTTC
CASNQGGRPIWYEQYF
>TRBV2|-|TRBJ1-4|-
TGTGCCAGCAGTGGGGGAGCAACTAATGAAAAACTGTTTTTT
CASSGGATNEKLFF
>TRBV24-1|-|TRBJ1-2|-
TGTGCCACCAGTGATGGGGTCGGGCTCTCCGCTAACTATGGCTACACCTTC
CATSDGVGLSANYGYTF
>TRBV12-3/TRBV12-4|few|TRBJ2-3|-
TGTGCCAGTGGGGGGCCTAGCACAGATACGCAGTATTTT
CASGGPSTDTQYF
>TRBV7-6|-|TRBJ2-2|TRBD2
TGTGCCAGCAGCTTGCCCTCCGGTAGCGGGAGTCCCGGGGAGCTGTTTTTT
CASSLPSGSGSPGELFF
>TRBV7-9|-|TRBJ2-2|-
TGTGCCAGCAGCTGGAGGGGTACAGGGAGACTCGACACCGGGGAGCTGTTTTTT
CASSWRGTGRLDTGELFF
>TRBV20-1|-|TRBJ2-6|-
TGCAGTGCTAGAGATCACCAGCCCTACTCTGGGGCCAACGTCCTGACTTTC
CSARDHQPYSGANVLTF
>TRBV7-8|-|TRBJ2-1|TRBD2
TGTGCCAGCAGCTTAGCTCGGCTAGCGGGTTACAATGAGCAGTTCTTC
CASSLARLAGYNEQFF
>TRBV14|-|TRBJ2-7|TRBD2
TGTGCCAGCAGCCAAGCGCCACAGGTGACCTGGGCTAGCGGGACCCCCTACGAGCAGTACTTC
CASSQAPQVTWASGTPYEQYF
>TRBV27|-|TRBJ2-2|-
TGTGCCAGCAGTTCTACAGCCAGTTCGGAGCTGTTTTTT
CASSSTASSELFF
>TRBV29-1|many|TRBJ2-1|TRBD2
TGCAGCGTCGGGTCTAGCGGGAGGAACTACAATGAGCAGTTCTTC
CSVGSSGRNYNEQFF
>TRBV24-1|-|TRBJ2-3|TRBD1
TGTGCCACCAGTGTTCAGGGGGGCACAGATACGCAGTATTTT
CATSVQGGTDTQYF
>TRBV7-8|-|TRBJ1-1|-
TGTGCCAGCAGCTTATTCCCGGCATTGGGCTTGAACACTGAAGCTTTCTTT
CASSLFPALGLNTEAFF
>TRBV20-1|few|TRBJ2-3|-
TGCAGTGCTTCATTGGATGGGGATGGAGATACGCAGTATTTT
CSASLDGDGDTQYF
>TRBV29-1|few|TRBJ2-7|-
TGCAGCGTTGAAGAACGGCTAGCGAGCTACGAGCAGTACTTC
CSVEERLASYEQYF
>TRBV9|-|TRBJ1-4|-
TGTGCCAGCAGCGTAGCGGCAGGTTCGGCAGAAAAACTGTTTTTT
CASSVAAGSAEKLFF
>TRBV5-6|many|TRBJ2-4|-
TGTGCCAGCAGCTTCCGTTTTAAGGGGGGATTTGGAGGCAAAAACATTCAGTACTTC
CASSFRFKGGFGGKNIQYF